Below are 12 T cell receptor beta chains sequenced from a single sample in a study of blood T cell repertoires in COVID-19. This table comes from immunoSEQ multiplex PCR, and its TCRdb copy is limited to in-frame clones, with some not included. Of fewer than 200,000 clones in the sample, about 85% were seen once. The specimen was peripheral blood. The receptor set was obtained from a man in his 60s who had recovered from COVID-19.

The gene calls are TRBV20-1 and TRBJ2-5; TRBD2 is a possible D gene (5 bases). Germline-derived CDR1 and CDR2 are DFQATT and SNEGSKA (reference sequence). The CDR3 runs to 11 residues. The V gene lost 7 bases and the J gene lost 9 bases, with 15 bases spanning the gap. The CDR3 DNA sequence: TGCAGTGGGTTAGCGCCTGCGGCCCAGTACTTC. This codes for CSGLAPAAQYF.

V and J are TRBV5-1 and TRBJ1-3; D possibly corresponds to TRBD1 (6 bases). Trimming took off 0 bases at V and 2 bases at J, with 12 bases between the two ends. Germline V gene data show CDR1 as SGHRS and CDR2 as YFSETQ. The CDR3 has 16 amino acids. CDR3 nucleotide sequence: TGCGCCAGCAGCTTGGCCATAACAGGGACTGGAAACACCATATATTTT. This gives the protein CASSLAITGTGNTIYF.

The chain recombines TRBV5-1 with TRBJ2-7; 10 bases are shared with TRBD1. This CDR3 contains 14 residues. V trimming: 4 bases; J trimming: 4 bases; junction bases outside the gene matches: 5. Germline V gene lookup returns CDR1 SGHRS and CDR2 YFSETQ. The CDR3 bases are TGCGCCAGCAGCCAACCGGGACAGGGGTACGAGCAGTACTTC. Translated: CASSQPGQGYEQYF.

J is TRBJ2-7 and V is TRBV7-3, with D hard to call. The V end was cut by 0 bases, the J end by 2 bases, with 8 bases between. Germline V gene data show CDR1 as SGHTA and CDR2 as FQGTGA. The CDR3 covers 14 residues. The CDR3 reads CASSLTGTPYEQYF. The CDR3 DNA reads TGTGCCAGCAGCTTAACGGGCACCCCCTACGAGCAGTACTTC.

Notes on this clone: One junction end does not reproduce the germline sequence, and a read error may be involved. The chain employs TRBV7-2 and TRBJ1-6; 7 nucleotides align to TRBD1. Germline values: CDR1 SGHTA, CDR2 FQGNSA. The CDR3 is made up of 13 amino acids. This CDR3 is CASGGQKISTLHF. DNA of the CDR3: TGTGCCAGCGGGGGACAGAAAATTTCAACCCTCCACTTT.

This clone has just one count. The rearrangement uses TRBV5-1 and TRBJ1-1; TRBD1 is a possible D gene (6 bases). This CDR3 region has 15 residues. Germline V CDR1 and CDR2: SGHRS, YFSETQ. Trimming took 4 bases from V and 1 from J, leaving 14 bases between them. The chain's CDR3 is CASSPPGQPNTEAFF. The CDR3 DNA reads as TGCGCCAGCAGCCCTCCCGGACAGCCGAACACTGAAGCTTTCTTT.

The CDR3 DNA is TGTGCCAGCTCCCGGGCGGGGGGCAATCAGCCCCAGCATTTT. Translating it yields CASSRAGGNQPQHF. The chain employs TRBV28 and TRBJ1-5; perhaps TRBD1 as D (5 bases). Germline loops: CDR1 MDHEN, CDR2 SYDVKM. The V end lost 8 bases, the J end lost 2 bases, and 13 bases lay between the germline ends. The CDR3 covers 14 residues. Complete variable domain (other parts from reference TRBV28 and TRBJ1-5): DVKVTQSSRYLVKRTGEKVFLECVQDMDHENMFWYRQDPGLGLRLIYFSYDVKMKEKGDIPEGYSVSREKKERFSLILESASTNQTSMYLCASSRAGGNQPQHFGDGTRLSIL.

The genes are TRBV19 and TRBJ1-1; perhaps TRBD1 as D (6 bases). This CDR3 is 13 amino acids long. Trimming pared 4 bases from V and 5 bases from J, leaving 11 bases between. The germline gives CDR1 LNHDA, CDR2 SQIVND (reference sequence). The CDR3 bases are TGTGCCAGTAGTAACCCAGGGGAGACTGAAGCTTTCTTT. This codes for CASSNPGETEAFF.

This CDR3 reads CASSLSLIVGGAPYTEAFF. The DNA of the CDR3 is TGTGCCAGCAGCTTAAGCCTGATCGTCGGTGGGGCGCCGTACACTGAAGCTTTCTTT. This chain links TRBV7-2 with TRBJ1-1, with D possibly matching TRBD1 (5 bases). The CDR3 runs to 19 residues. The germline V and J ends were trimmed by 2 bases and 3 bases, with 25 bases remaining between them. Germline V lookup: CDR1 SGHTA, CDR2 FQGNSA. Combining the CDR3 with reference TRBV7-2 and TRBJ1-1 gives the whole variable domain GAGVSQSPSNKVTEKGKDVELRCDPISGHTALYWYRQSLGQGLEFLIYFQGNSAPDKSGLPSDRFSAERTGGSVSTLTIQRTQQEDSAVYLCASSLSLIVGGAPYTEAFFGQGTRLTVV.

The genes are TRBV12-3 or TRBV12-4 and TRBJ1-1; no clear D. The CDR3 extends over 11 amino acids. The V gene lost 3 bases and the J gene lost 8 bases, with 7 bases spanning the gap. DNA for the CDR3: TGTGCCAGCAGTTTTAGTATGGAAGCTTTCTTT. Translated: CASSFSMEAFF.

J is TRBJ2-5 and V is TRBV10-3, with 7 bases fitting TRBD1. Germline loops: CDR1 ENHRY, CDR2 SYGVKD. The CDR3 is 16 residues long. Unmatched junction bases numbered 12, after V lost 3 bases and J lost 5 bases. CDR3 sequence (DNA): TGTGCCATCAGTGATTTCCGACAGGGTCGGAGGGAGACCCAGTACTTC. Its translation is CAISDFRQGRRETQYF.

DNA for the CDR3: TGTGCCAGCAGTTTAACTAGATGGAACATTCAGTACTTC. This codes for CASSLTRWNIQYF. The chain recombines TRBV12-3 or TRBV12-4 with TRBJ2-4; D might be TRBD2 (5 bases). CDR3 size: 13 residues. V was pared by 2 bases and J by 7 bases, with 9 bases between.